This is a list of T cell receptor beta chains from one sample in a study of cytomegalovirus exposure and HLA in healthy donors. The table came from immunoSEQ multiplex PCR; TCRdb's copy has only in-frame clones and leaves some out. Altogether 150,000 to 200,000 clones are present, around 80% being singletons, with the ten largest covering about 4.6%. Sequencing used PBMCs. The source of these receptors is a woman in her twenties or thirties in good health and CMV-seropositive. Both conserved end residues are part of each CDR3. The D gene is left open where the match is weak. Clone sizes are given selectively: once, few, many, or a class where the clone is expanded.

J	V	D	size	DNA	CDR3
TRBJ1-1	TRBV5-6	TRBD1	.	TGTGCCAGCACCGGGACAGAAGAAGCTTTCTTT	CASTGTEEAFF
TRBJ1-2	TRBV20-1	.	.	TGCAGTGCTAGGTCCCATTATGGCTACACCTTC	CSARSHYGYTF
TRBJ1-2	TRBV15	TRBD1	.	TGTGCCACCAGCAGAGATCATATTGAGGGGGCCCTCTATGGCTACACCTTC	CATSRDHIEGALYGYTF
TRBJ1-3	TRBV7-6	.	.	TGTGCCAGCAGCCCCCCAGGGTACAGAACCTTAAACACCATATATTTT	CASSPPGYRTLNTIYF
TRBJ2-2	TRBV4-2	TRBD2	.	TGTGCCAGCAGCCTACAAACAGCGGGGGACGACACCGGGGAGCTGTTTTTT	CASSLQTAGDDTGELFF
TRBJ2-7	TRBV2	TRBD2	few	TGTGCCAGCAGCGGGCGAAGCGGGAGGTATTCCTACGAGCAGTACTTC	CASSGRSGRYSYEQYF
TRBJ1-2	TRBV6-5	TRBD1	.	TGTGCCAGCAGTTCACCGGGACAGGGAATATATGGCTACACCTTC	CASSSPGQGIYGYTF
TRBJ1-1	TRBV15	TRBD1	.	TGTGCCACCAGCACCCATCAGACAGGGGCGTTCACTGAAGCTTTCTTT	CATSTHQTGAFTEAFF
TRBJ2-7	TRBV4-2	.	.	TGTGCCAGCAGCCCGAAAAAGGTTTTCCGGGACAAGGTAACCTACGAGCAGTACTTC	CASSPKKVFRDKVTYEQYF
TRBJ2-1	TRBV18	TRBD2	.	TGTGCCAGCTCACCCGGACTAGCGGGGGGGCTTGAGCAGTTCTTC	CASSPGLAGGLEQFF
TRBJ2-1	TRBV4-3	TRBD2	.	TGCGCCAGCAGCCAAGATAGGCGGGGGGCGACGAATGAGCAGTTCTTC	CASSQDRRGATNEQFF
TRBJ2-2	TRBV30	TRBD1	once	TGTGCCTGGACCCCGGACAGGGGGCACGGCGGGGAGCTGTTTTTT	CAWTPDRGHGGELFF
TRBJ2-7	TRBV4-1	TRBD2	few	TGCGCCAGCAGCCAAGAAAGGAGGCTAGCGGCCTACGAGCAGTACTTC	CASSQERRLAAYEQYF
TRBJ1-4	TRBV19	.	.	TGTGCCAGTAGTGGACTTGGGGCTAATGAAAAACTGTTTTTT	CASSGLGANEKLFF
TRBJ2-1	TRBV6-1	TRBD2	.	TGCGCCAGCAGTGAAGAGGCTAGCGGGGGGGCTTTTGAGCAGTTCTTC	CASSEEASGGAFEQFF
TRBJ1-1	TRBV10-3	.	.	TGTGCCATCAGTCCCGGGGGGGGCACTGAAGCTTTCTTT	CAISPGGGTEAFF
TRBJ2-1	TRBV5-4	TRBD2	once	TGTGCCAGCAGCTTGACTGGACTAGCGGGAGGGCACGAGCAGTTCTTC	CASSLTGLAGGHEQFF
TRBJ2-1	TRBV9	.	.	TGTGCCAGCAGCCCTGGACTTTTTAAAGACAATGAGCAGTTCTTC	CASSPGLFKDNEQFF
TRBJ2-5	TRBV4-1	.	once	TGCGCCAGCAGCCAAGCCATTCAAGAGACCCAGTACTTC	CASSQAIQETQYF
TRBJ1-1	TRBV5-6	.	once	TGTGCCAGCAGCGGTACAAACACTGAAGCTTTCTTT	CASSGTNTEAFF
TRBJ2-7	TRBV4-3	.	.	TGCGCCAGCAGCCAAGGACAGGAGTACGAGCAGTACTTC	CASSQGQEYEQYF
TRBJ2-3	TRBV7-2	TRBD2	.	TGTGCCAGCAGCTTAGCGACTAGCGGGAGGGGATCAGATACGCAGTATTTT	CASSLATSGRGSDTQYF
TRBJ2-5	TRBV9	TRBD1	.	TGTGCCAGCAGCGTAGGGGCAGGGGGCGGAGAGACCCAGTACTTC	CASSVGAGGGETQYF
TRBJ1-1	TRBV5-4	TRBD1	.	TGTGCCAGCAGCCTAGATCAGGGGGCGGGTACTGAAGCTTTCTTT	CASSLDQGAGTEAFF
TRBJ1-5	TRBV15	.	.	TGTGCCACCAGCAGAGGACAAAGCAATCAGCCCCAGCATTTT	CATSRGQSNQPQHF
TRBJ1-1	TRBV7-2	.	.	TGTGCCAGCAGCTTGAGGGTTAGGGCAGGGGTAGAAGCTGAAGCTTTCTTT	CASSLRVRAGVEAEAFF
TRBJ2-4	TRBV7-9	.	.	TGTGCCAGCAGCCCCCACAGGGCTCCGGGGGGCATTCAGTACTTC	CASSPHRAPGGIQYF
TRBJ2-7	TRBV2	TRBD2	.	TGTGCCAGCAGGGGGGACTACTACGAGCAGTACTTC	CASRGDYYEQYF
TRBJ2-1	TRBV2	.	.	TGTGCCAGCAGGGGGGGGGCAGGGGTAGGTGATGAGCAGTTCTTC	CASRGGAGVGDEQFF
TRBJ1-1	TRBV27	.	.	TGTGCCAGCAGTAAGGGGATGAACACTGAAGCTTTCTTT	CASSKGMNTEAFF
TRBJ2-2	TRBV14	.	.	TGTGCCAGCAGCCCGCAGGGCCAGGGGGAGCTGTTTTTT	CASSPQGQGELFF
TRBJ2-5	TRBV4-3	TRBD2	.	TGCGCCAGCAGCCAAGGACCGGGGGGTAGAAGCCAAGAGACCCAGTACTTC	CASSQGPGGRSQETQYF
TRBJ2-4	TRBV5-6	.	once	TGTGCCAGCAGCCTGGGGTCTATACTAGCCAAAAACATTCAGTACTTC	CASSLGSILAKNIQYF
TRBJ2-3	TRBV2	.	.	TGTGCCAGCAGTGAAGCGGGCGCCGCCCTGGATACGCAGTATTTT	CASSEAGAALDTQYF
TRBJ2-3	TRBV11-2	.	.	TGTGCCAGCAGCCTCAACCCGATCTGGGGGCAGGGGATCACAGATACGCAGTATTTT	CASSLNPIWGQGITDTQYF
TRBJ1-1	TRBV19	TRBD1	.	TGTGCCAGTAGTTGGGGACAGCCGAACACTGAAGCTTTCTTT	CASSWGQPNTEAFF
TRBJ1-2	TRBV6-6	.	.	TGTGCCAGCAGTTACTCCGGGGGGCAGTCCTATGGCTACACCTTC	CASSYSGGQSYGYTF
TRBJ2-7	TRBV4-3	TRBD2	.	TGCGCCAGCAGCCAAGTAACGAGCGGGAGGTCCTACGAGCAGTACTTC	CASSQVTSGRSYEQYF
TRBJ1-6	TRBV28	TRBD1	.	TGTGCCAGCAGGCTTGGGACAGGGAGTATAGGACCCCTCCACTTT	CASRLGTGSIGPLHF
TRBJ2-5	TRBV21-1	.	.	TGTGCCAGCAGCACCTTGGGAGCGAGGGAGACCCAGTACTTC	CASSTLGARETQYF
TRBJ1-1	TRBV10-3	TRBD1	few	TGTGCCATCAAGTCGGGACAGGGTAACGCTGAAGCTTTCTTT	CAIKSGQGNAEAFF
TRBJ1-2	TRBV5-6	TRBD1	once	TGTGCCAGCAGCTTGGGGACAGGGACAGGCTATGGCTACACCTTC	CASSLGTGTGYGYTF
TRBJ2-5	TRBV7-2	TRBD1	.	TGTGCCAGCAGCCGGACAGGGTTTCGTGAGACCCAGTACTTC	CASSRTGFRETQYF
TRBJ1-5	TRBV6-1	.	few	TGTGCCAGCAGTGATGTCCCCGGGGGATATCAGCCCCAGCATTTT	CASSDVPGGYQPQHF
TRBJ2-5	TRBV15	.	once	TGTGCCACCAGCAGCCCCGGGGAGCAAGAGACCCAGTACTTC	CATSSPGEQETQYF
TRBJ1-5	TRBV2	.	few	TGTGCCAGCAGTGATACAGGGCATCAGCCCCAGCATTTT	CASSDTGHQPQHF